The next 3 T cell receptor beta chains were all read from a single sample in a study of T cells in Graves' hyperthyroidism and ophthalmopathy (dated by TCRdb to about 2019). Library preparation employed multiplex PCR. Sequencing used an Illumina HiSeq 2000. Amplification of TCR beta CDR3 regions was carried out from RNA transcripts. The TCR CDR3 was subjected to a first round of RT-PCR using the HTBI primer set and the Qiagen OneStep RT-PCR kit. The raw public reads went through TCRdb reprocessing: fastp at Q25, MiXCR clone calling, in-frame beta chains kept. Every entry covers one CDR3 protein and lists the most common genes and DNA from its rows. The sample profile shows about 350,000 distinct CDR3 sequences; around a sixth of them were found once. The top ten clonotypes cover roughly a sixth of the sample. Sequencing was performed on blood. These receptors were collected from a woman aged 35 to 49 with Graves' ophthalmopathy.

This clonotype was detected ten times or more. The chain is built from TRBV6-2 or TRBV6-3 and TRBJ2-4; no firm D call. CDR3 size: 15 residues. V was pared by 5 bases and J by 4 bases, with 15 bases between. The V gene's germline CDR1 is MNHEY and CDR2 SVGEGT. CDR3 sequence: CASSPWAKGKNIQYF. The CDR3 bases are TGTGCCAGCAGTCCGTGGGCCAAAGGAAAAAACATTCAGTACTTC.

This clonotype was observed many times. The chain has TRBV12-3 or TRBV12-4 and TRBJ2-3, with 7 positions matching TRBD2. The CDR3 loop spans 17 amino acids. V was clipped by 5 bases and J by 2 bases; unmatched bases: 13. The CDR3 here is CASSHRRERLDTDTQYF. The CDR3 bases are TGTGCCAGCAGTCACCGGCGGGAGCGACTCGACACAGATACGCAGTATTTT.

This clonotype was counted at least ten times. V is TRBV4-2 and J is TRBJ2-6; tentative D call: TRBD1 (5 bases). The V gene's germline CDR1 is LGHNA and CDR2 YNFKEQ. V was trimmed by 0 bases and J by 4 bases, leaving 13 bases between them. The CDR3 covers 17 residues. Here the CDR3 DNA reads TGTGCCAGCAGCCAAGACGTTTCAGGGAACGGGGCCAACGTCCTGACTTTC. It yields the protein CASSQDVSGNGANVLTF.